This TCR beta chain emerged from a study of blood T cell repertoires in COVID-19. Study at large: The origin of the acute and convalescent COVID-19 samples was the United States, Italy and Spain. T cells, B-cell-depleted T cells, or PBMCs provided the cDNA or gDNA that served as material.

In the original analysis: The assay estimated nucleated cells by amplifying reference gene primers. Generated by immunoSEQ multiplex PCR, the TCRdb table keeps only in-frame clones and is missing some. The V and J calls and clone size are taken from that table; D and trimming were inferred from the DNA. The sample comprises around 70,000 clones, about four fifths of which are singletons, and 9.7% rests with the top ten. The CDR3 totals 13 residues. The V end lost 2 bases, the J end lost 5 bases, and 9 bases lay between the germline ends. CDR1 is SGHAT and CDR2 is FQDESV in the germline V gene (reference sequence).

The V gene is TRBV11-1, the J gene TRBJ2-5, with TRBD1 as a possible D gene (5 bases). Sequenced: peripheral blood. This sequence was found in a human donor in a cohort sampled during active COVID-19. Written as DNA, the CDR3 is TGTGCCAGCAGCTTACGCAGGGTGGAGACCCAGTACTTC. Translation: CASSLRRVETQYF.